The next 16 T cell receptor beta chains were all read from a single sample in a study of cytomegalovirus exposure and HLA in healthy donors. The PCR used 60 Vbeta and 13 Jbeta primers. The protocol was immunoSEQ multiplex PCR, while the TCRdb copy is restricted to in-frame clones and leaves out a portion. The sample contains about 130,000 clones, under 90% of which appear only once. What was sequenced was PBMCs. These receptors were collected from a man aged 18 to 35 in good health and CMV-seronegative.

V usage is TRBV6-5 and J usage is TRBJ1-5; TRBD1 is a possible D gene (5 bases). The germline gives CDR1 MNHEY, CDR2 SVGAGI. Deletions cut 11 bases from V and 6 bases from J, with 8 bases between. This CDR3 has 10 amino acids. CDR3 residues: CAVGVQPQHF. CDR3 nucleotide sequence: TGTGCCGTAGGGGTTCAGCCCCAGCATTTT.

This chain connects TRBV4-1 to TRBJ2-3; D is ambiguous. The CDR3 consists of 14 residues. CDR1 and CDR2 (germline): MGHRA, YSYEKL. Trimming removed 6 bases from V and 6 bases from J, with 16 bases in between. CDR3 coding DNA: TGCGCCAGCAGTCACCTGAGTGGAGAGGATACGCAGTATTTT. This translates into CASSHLSGEDTQYF.

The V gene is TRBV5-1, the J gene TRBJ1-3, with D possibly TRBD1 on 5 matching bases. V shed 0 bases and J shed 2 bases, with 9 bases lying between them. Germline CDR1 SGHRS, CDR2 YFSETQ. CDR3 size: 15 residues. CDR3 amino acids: CASSLGDSTGNTIYF. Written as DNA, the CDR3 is TGCGCCAGCAGCTTGGGAGACAGCACTGGAAACACCATATATTTT. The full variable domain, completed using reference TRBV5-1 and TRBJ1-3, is KAGVTQTPRYLIKTRGQQVTLSCSPISGHRSVSWYQQTPGQGLQFLFEYFSETQRNKGNFPGRFSGRQFSNSRSEMNVSTLELGDSALYLCASSLGDSTGNTIYFGEGSWLTVV.

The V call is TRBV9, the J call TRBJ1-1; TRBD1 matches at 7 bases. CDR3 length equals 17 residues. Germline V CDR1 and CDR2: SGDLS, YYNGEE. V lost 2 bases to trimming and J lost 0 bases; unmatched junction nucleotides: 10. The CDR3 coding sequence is TGTGCCAGCAGCGTGGCGACGGACAGGTCCATGAACACTGAAGCTTTCTTT. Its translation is CASSVATDRSMNTEAFF.

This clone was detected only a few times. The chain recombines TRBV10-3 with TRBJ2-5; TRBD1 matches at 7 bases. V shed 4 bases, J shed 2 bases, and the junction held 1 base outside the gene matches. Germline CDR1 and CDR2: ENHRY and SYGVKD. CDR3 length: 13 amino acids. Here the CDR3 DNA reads TGTGCCATCAGTGGGACAGGACAAGAGACCCAGTACTTC. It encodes CAISGTGQETQYF.

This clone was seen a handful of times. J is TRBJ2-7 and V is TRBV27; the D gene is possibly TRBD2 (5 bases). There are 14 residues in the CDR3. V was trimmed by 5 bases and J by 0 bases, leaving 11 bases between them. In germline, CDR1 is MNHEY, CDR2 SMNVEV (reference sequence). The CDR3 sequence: CASSTGLGSYEQYF. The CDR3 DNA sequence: TGTGCCAGCAGTACCGGACTGGGCTCCTACGAGCAGTACTTC.

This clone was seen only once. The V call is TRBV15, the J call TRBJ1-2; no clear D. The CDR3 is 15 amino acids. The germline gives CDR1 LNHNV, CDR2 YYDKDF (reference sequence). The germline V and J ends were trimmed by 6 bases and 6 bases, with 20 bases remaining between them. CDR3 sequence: CATRTIGSGSDGYTF. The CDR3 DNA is TGTGCCACCAGAACGATAGGGAGTGGCTCCGATGGCTACACCTTC.

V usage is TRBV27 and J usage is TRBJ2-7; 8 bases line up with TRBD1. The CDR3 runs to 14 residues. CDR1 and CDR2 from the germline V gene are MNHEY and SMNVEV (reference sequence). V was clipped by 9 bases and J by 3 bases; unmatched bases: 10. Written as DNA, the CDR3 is TGTGCCAGTAGATCCGGGACAGGAGTCTACGAGCAGTACTTC. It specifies CASRSGTGVYEQYF.

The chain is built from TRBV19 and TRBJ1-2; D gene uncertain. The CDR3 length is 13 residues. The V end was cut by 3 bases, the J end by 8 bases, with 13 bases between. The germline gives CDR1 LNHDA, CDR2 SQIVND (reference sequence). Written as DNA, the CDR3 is TGTGCCAGTAGTATTTCGTGGCTTACGGGCTACACCTTC. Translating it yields CASSISWLTGYTF. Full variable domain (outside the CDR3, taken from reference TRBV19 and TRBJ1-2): DGGITQSPKYLFRKEGQNVTLSCEQNLNHDAMYWYRQDPGQGLRLIYYSQIVNDFQKGDIAEGYSVSREKKESFPLTVTSAQKNPTAFYLCASSISWLTGYTFGSGTRLTVV.

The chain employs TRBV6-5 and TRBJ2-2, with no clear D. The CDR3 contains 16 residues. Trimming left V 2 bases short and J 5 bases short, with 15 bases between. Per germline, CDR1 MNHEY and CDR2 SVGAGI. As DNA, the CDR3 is TGTGCCAGCAGTTACACCGGGTCCCCACCGACCGGGGAGCTGTTTTTT. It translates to CASSYTGSPPTGELFF.

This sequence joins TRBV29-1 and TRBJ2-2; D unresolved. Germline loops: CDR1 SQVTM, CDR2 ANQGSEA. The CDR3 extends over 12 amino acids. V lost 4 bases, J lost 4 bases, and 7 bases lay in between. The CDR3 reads CSVAAGTGELFF. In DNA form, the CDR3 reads TGCAGCGTTGCGGCAGGCACCGGGGAGCTGTTTTTT.

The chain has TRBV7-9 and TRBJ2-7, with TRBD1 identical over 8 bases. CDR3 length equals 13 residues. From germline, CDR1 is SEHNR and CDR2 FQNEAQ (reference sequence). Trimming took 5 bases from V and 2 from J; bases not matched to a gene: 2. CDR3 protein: CASSNRGAYEQYF. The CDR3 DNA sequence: TGTGCCAGCAGCAACAGGGGGGCCTACGAGCAGTACTTC.

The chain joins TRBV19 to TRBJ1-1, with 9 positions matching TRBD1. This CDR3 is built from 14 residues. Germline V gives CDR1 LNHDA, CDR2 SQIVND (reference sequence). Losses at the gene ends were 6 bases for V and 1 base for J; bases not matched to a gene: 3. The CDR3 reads CASRRQGENTEAFF. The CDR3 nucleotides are TGTGCCAGTAGGAGACAGGGGGAGAACACTGAAGCTTTCTTT. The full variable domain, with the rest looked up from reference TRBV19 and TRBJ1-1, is DGGITQSPKYLFRKEGQNVTLSCEQNLNHDAMYWYRQDPGQGLRLIYYSQIVNDFQKGDIAEGYSVSREKKESFPLTVTSAQKNPTAFYLCASRRQGENTEAFFGQGTRLTVV.

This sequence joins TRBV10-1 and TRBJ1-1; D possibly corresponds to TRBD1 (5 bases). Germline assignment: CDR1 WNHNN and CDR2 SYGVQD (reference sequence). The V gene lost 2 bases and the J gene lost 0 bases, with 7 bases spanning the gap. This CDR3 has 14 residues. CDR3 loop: CASSETRVNTEAFF. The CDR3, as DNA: TGCGCCAGCAGTGAGACCAGGGTGAACACTGAAGCTTTCTTT.

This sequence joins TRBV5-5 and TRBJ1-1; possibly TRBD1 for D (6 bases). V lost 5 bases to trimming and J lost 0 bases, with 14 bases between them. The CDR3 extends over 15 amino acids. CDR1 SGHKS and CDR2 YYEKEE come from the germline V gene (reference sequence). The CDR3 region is CASSLTGSLNTEAFF. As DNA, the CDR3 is TGTGCCAGCAGTTTGACAGGTTCCTTGAACACTGAAGCTTTCTTT.

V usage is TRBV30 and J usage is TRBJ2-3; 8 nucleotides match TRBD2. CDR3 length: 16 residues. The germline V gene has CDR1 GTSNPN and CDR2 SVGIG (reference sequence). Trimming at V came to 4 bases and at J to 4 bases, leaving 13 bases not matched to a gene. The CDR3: CAWTRGGNSIPDTQYF. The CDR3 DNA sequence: TGTGCCTGGACACGGGGGGGTAACTCTATCCCAGATACGCAGTATTTT. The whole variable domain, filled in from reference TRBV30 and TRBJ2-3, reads SQTIHQWPATLVQPVGSPLSLECTVEGTSNPNLYWYRQAAGRGLQLLFYSVGIGQISSEVPQNLSASRPQDRQFILSSKKLLLSDSGFYLCAWTRGGNSIPDTQYFGPGTRLTVL.